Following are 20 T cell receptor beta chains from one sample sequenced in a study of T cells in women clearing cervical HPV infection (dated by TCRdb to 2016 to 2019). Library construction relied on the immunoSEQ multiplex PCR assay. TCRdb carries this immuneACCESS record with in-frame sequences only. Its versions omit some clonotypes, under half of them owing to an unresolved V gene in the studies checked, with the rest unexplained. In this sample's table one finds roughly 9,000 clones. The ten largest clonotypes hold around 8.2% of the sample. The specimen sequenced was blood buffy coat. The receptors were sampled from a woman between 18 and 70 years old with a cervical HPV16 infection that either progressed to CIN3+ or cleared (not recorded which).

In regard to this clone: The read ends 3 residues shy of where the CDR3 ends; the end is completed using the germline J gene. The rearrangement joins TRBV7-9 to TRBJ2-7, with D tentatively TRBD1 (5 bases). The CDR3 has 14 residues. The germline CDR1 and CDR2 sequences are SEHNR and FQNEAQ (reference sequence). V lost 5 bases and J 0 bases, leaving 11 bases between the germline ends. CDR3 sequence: CASSLIDSSYEQYF. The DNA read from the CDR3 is TGTGCCAGCAGCCTAATCGACAGCTCCTACGAG.

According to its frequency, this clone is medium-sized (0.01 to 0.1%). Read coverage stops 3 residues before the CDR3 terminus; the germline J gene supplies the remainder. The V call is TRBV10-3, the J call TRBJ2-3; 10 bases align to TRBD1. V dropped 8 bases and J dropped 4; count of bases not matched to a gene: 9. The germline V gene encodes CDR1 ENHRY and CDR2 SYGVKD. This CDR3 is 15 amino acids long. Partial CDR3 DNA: TGTGCCATCGCTTCTGGGGACAGGGGTTCAGATACG. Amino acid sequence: CAIASGDRGSDT. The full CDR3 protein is CAIASGDRGSDTQYF.

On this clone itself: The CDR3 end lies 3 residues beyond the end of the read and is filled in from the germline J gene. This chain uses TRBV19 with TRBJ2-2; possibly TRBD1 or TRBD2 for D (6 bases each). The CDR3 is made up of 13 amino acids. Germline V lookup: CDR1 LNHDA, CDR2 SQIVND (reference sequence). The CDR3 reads CASSSQGGSPLFF. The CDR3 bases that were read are TGTGCCAGTAGTTCACAGGGAGGCTCACCG.

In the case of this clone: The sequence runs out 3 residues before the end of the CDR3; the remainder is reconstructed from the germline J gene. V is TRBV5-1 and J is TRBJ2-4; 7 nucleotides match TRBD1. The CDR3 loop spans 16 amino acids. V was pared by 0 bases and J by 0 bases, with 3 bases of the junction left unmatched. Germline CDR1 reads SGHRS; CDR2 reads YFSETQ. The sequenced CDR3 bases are TGCGCCAGCAGCTTGGGACAGGGTGTAGCCAAAAACATT. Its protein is CASSLGQGVAKNI. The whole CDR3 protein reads CASSLGQGVAKNIQYF.

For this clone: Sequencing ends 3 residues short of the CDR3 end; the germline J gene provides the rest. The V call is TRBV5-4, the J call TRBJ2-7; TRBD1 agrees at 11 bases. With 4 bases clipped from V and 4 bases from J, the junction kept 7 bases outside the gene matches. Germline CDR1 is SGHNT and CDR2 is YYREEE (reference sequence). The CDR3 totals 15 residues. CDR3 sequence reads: CASSPRTGGSYEQYF. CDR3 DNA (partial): TGTGCCAGCAGCCCCCGGACAGGGGGCTCTTACGAG.

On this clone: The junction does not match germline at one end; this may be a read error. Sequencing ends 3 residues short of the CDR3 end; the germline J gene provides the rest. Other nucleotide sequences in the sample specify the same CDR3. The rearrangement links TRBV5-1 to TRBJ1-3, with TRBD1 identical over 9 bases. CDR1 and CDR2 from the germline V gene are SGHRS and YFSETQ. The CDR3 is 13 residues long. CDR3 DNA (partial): TGCGCCAGCAGCAAACAGGGGGCGGACACT. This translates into CASSKQGADT. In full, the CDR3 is CASSKQGADTIYF. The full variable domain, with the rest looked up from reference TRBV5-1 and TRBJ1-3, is KAGVTQTPRYLIKTRGQQVTLSCSPISGHRSVSWYQQTPGQGLQFLFEYFSETQRNKGNFPGRFSGRQFSNSRSEMNVSTLELGDSALYLCASSKQGADTIYFGEGSWLTVV.

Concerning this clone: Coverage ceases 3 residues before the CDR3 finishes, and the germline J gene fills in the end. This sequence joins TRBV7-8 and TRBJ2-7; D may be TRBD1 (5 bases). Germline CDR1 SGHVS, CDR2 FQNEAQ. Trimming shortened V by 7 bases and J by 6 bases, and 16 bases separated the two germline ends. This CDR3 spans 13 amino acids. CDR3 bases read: TGTGCCAGCACTCGCATTACAGGCGGCGAG. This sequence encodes CASTRITGGE. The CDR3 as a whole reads CASTRITGGEQYF. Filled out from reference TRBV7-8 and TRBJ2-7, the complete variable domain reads GAGVSQSPRYKVAKRGQDVALRCDPISGHVSLFWYQQALGQGPEFLTYFQNEAQLDKSGLPSDRFFAERPEGSVSTLKIQRTQQEDSAVYLCASTRITGGEQYFGPGTRLTVT.

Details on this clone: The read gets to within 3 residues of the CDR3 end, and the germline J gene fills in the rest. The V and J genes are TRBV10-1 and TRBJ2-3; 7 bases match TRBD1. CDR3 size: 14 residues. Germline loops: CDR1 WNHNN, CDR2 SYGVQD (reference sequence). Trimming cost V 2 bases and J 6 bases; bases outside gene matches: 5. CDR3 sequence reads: CASSERGLGDTQYF. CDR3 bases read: TGCGCCAGCAGTGAGAGGGGGCTTGGGGATACG.

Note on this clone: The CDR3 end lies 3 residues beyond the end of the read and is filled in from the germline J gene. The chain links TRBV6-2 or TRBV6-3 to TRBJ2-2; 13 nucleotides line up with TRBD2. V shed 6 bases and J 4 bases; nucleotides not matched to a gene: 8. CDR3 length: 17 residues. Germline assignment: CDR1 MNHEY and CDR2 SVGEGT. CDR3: CASRPGTSGVSTGELFF. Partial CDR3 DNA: TGTGCCAGCAGACCCGGGACTAGCGGGGTGAGCACCGGGGAG.

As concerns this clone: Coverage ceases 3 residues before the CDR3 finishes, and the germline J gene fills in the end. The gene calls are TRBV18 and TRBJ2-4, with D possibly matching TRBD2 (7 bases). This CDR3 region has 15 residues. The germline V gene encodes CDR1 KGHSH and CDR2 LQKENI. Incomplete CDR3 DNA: TGTGCCAGCTCACCACCTAAGGCGGGGGCTGAAGGT. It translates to CASSPPKAGAEG. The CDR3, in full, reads CASSPPKAGAEGQYF.

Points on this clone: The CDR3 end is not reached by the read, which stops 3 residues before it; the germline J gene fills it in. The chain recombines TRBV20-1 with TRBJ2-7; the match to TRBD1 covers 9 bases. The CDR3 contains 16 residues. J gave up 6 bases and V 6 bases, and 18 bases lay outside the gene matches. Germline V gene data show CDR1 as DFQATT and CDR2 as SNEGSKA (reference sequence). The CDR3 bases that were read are TGCAGTGCCGAGGACAGGGGCGGAGGGTTGGTGGGCGAG. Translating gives CSAEDRGGGLVGE. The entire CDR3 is CSAEDRGGGLVGEQYF.

CDR3 bases read: TGTGCCAGCAGCGTACAGCAAGAGACG. This codes for CASSVQQET. The CDR3 in its entirety is CASSVQQETQYF. This rearrangement joins TRBV7-6 to TRBJ2-3; no clear D gene. The read is 3 residues too short to cover the CDR3 end, so that end is filled in from the germline J gene. The germline gives CDR1 SGHVS, CDR2 FNYEAQ. This CDR3 has 12 amino acids.

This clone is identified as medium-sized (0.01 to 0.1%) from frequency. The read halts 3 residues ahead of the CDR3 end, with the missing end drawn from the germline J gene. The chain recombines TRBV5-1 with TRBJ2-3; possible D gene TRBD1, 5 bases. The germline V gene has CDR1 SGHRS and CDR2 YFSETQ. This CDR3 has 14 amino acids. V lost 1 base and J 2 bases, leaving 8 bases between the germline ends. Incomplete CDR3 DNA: TGCGCCAGCAGCTTGCAGGGCCTCACAGATACG. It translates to CASSLQGLTDT. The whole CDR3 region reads CASSLQGLTDTQYF.

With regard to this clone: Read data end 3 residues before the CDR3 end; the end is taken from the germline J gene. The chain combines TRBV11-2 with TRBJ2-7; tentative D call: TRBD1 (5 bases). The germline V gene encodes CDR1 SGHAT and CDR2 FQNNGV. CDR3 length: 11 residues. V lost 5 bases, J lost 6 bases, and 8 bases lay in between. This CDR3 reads CASSLTGEQYF. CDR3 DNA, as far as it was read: TGTGCCAGCAGCCTTACAGGCGAG.

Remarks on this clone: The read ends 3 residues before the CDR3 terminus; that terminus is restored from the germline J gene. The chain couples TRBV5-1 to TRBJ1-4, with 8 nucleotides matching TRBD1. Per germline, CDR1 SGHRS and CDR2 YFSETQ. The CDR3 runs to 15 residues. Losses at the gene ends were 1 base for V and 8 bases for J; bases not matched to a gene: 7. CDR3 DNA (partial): TGCGCCAGCAGCTTGACCGGACAGGGAAGAGAAAAA. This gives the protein CASSLTGQGREK. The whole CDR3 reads CASSLTGQGREKLFF.

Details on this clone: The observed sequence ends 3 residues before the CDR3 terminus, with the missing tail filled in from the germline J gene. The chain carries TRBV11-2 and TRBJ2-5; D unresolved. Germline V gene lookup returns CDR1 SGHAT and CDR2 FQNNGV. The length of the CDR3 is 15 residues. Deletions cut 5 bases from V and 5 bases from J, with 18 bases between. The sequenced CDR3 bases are TGTGCCAGCAGCCTTCCGAGGAGCTTGGGCGAGACC. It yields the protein CASSLPRSLGET. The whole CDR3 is CASSLPRSLGETQYF.

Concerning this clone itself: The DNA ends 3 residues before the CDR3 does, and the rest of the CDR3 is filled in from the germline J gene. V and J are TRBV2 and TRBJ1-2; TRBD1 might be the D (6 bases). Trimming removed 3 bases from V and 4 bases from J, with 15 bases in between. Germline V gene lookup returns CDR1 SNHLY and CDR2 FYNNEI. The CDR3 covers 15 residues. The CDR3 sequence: CASSDGGGRSYGYTF. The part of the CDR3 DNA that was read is TGTGCCAGCAGTGACGGCGGGGGGCGCAGCTATGGC.

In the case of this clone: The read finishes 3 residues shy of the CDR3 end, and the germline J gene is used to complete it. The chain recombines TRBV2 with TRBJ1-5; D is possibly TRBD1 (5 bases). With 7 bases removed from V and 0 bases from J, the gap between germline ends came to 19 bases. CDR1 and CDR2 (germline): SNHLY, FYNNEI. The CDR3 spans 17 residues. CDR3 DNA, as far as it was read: TGTGCCAGCACCCTTAATCCCCAGGGAAATAGCAATCAGCCC. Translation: CASTLNPQGNSNQP. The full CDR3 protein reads CASTLNPQGNSNQPQHF.

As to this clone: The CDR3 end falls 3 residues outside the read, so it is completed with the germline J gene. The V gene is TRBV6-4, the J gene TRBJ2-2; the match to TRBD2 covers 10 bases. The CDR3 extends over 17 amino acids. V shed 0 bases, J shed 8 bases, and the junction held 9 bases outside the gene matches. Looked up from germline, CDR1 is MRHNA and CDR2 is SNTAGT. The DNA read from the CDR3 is TGTGCCAGCAGTGACTCGTCCTCTAGCGGGGGTGCAGGGGAG. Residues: CASSDSSSSGGAGE. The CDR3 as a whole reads CASSDSSSSGGAGELFF.

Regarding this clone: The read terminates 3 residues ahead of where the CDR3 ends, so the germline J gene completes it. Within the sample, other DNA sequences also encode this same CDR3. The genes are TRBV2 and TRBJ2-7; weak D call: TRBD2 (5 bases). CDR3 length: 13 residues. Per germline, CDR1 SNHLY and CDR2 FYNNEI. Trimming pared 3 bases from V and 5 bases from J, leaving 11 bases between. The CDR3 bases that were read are TGTGCCAGCAGTGAGCCGCCTAGCAACGAG. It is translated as CASSEPPSNE. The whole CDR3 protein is CASSEPPSNEQYF.